Listed here are 32 T cell receptor beta chains from one sample, sequenced in a study of CD8 T cells in ankylosing spondylitis. TCRdb re-called the 5' RACE reads through MiXCR, storing one row per CDR3 protein. The repertoire includes around 130,000 distinct CDR3 sequences, around 7% of them detected once, and 9% to 15% sits in the top ten. Material: blood, either unsorted or a sorted T cell fraction (not recorded which). Source of these receptors: a male donor with ankylosing spondylitis or in good health (not recorded which).

The chain uses TRBV28 and TRBJ2-7, with a tentative D call TRBD1 (6 bases). The CDR3 is 15 residues long. CDR1 and CDR2 from the germline V gene are MDHEN and SYDVKM. Deletions cut 4 bases from V and 0 bases from J, with 13 bases between. The CDR3 loop reads CASSSPGTSSYEQYF. The CDR3 bases are TGTGCCAGCAGTTCCCCGGGGACATCCTCCTACGAGCAGTACTTC. The variable domain in full, completed from reference TRBV28 and TRBJ2-7, reads DVKVTQSSRYLVKRTGEKVFLECVQDMDHENMFWYRQDPGLGLRLIYFSYDVKMKEKGDIPEGYSVSREKKERFSLILESASTNQTSMYLCASSSPGTSSYEQYFGPGTRLTVT.

This clonotype was counted ten times or more. The V call is TRBV5-1, the J call TRBJ2-1; 8 nucleotides match TRBD1. Germline assignment: CDR1 SGHRS and CDR2 YFSETQ. The CDR3 runs to 14 residues. V was clipped by 6 bases and J by 3 bases; unmatched bases: 5. DNA of the CDR3: TGCGCCAGCAAACCGACAGGGGACTACAATGAGCAGTTCTTC. The encoded protein is CASKPTGDYNEQFF.

This clonotype was detected many times. The CDR3 nucleotides are TGTGCCAGCAGCCGCGCGGACAGGGCGGACACTGAAGCTTTCTTT. Translating gives CASSRADRADTEAFF. This rearrangement joins TRBV12-3 or TRBV12-4 to TRBJ1-1; 8 nucleotides line up with TRBD1. The CDR3 spans 15 residues. Trimming took 6 bases from V and 3 from J; bases not matched to a gene: 9.

This clonotype came up once. This may come from a read error, since a much larger clone is one base off. The rearrangement joins TRBV5-5 to TRBJ2-3, with 7 bases matching TRBD1. The V gene end was trimmed by 2 bases and the J gene end by 4 bases; junction bases not matched to a gene: 13. Germline values: CDR1 SGHKS, CDR2 YYEKEE (reference sequence). The CDR3 is made up of 17 amino acids. In nucleotides, the CDR3 is TGTGCCAGCAGCTTCCGATCCGGGACAGCCGTGTCAGATACGCAGTATTTT. Its translation is CASSFRSGTAVSDTQYF.

This clonotype was observed many times. This chain uses TRBV12-3 or TRBV12-4 with TRBJ1-1; no reliable D call. V was clipped by 3 bases and J by 3 bases, with 2 bases between them. The CDR3 has 11 residues. The CDR3 DNA reads TGTGCCAGCAGTTTGGACACTGAAGCTTTCTTT. This gives the protein CASSLDTEAFF.

This clonotype was recorded many times. The chain links TRBV7-9 to TRBJ1-2; D remains unclear. Germline V gene data show CDR1 as SEHNR and CDR2 as FQNEAQ (reference sequence). V lost 2 bases to trimming and J lost 0 bases, with 10 bases between them. The CDR3 totals 15 residues. CDR3 loop: CASSLSVGANYGYTF. Written as DNA, the CDR3 is TGTGCCAGCAGCTTATCGGTAGGAGCTAACTATGGCTACACCTTC.

The V gene is TRBV28, the J gene TRBJ2-5; tentative D call: TRBD2 (5 bases). The germline V gene encodes CDR1 MDHEN and CDR2 SYDVKM. V shed 3 bases and J shed 7 bases, with 15 bases lying between them. This CDR3 is 14 amino acids long. In nucleotides, the CDR3 is TGTGCCAGCAGTTTCTCCGGGGTTGAGGGGACCCAGTACTTC. It is translated as CASSFSGVEGTQYF.

The sample holds many counts of this clonotype. The chain employs TRBV5-1 and TRBJ1-5, with 8 bases lining up with TRBD1. The junction had 7 bases not matched to a gene; V was cut back by 5 bases and J by 6 bases. CDR1 is SGHRS and CDR2 is YFSETQ in the germline V gene. This CDR3 is 14 amino acids long. This CDR3 reads CASSPGTGAQPQHF. Here the CDR3 DNA reads TGCGCCAGCAGTCCCGGGACAGGAGCTCAGCCCCAGCATTTT.

This clonotype was counted a single time. The J gene is TRBJ1-5, the V gene TRBV2, with 12 bases lining up with TRBD1. V shed 8 bases and J 1 base; nucleotides not matched to a gene: 6. From germline, CDR1 is SNHLY and CDR2 FYNNEI. The CDR3 totals 16 residues. CDR3: CASGGQGALSNQPQHF. CDR3 nucleotide sequence: TGTGCCAGCGGGGGACAGGGGGCGTTGAGCAATCAGCCCCAGCATTTT.

This clonotype was picked up many times. The chain recombines TRBV12-3 or TRBV12-4 with TRBJ2-7; 7 nucleotides agree with TRBD1. The CDR3 spans 13 residues. Trimming cost V 7 bases and J 3 bases; bases outside gene matches: 6. The CDR3 DNA sequence: TGTGCCAGCACCCCGGCAGGGGGCTACGAGCAGTACTTC. Residues: CASTPAGGYEQYF.

Many counts were recorded for this clonotype. The genes are TRBV20-1 and TRBJ1-1, with TRBD1 as a possible D gene (6 bases). The CDR3 has 14 residues. In germline, CDR1 is DFQATT, CDR2 SNEGSKA (reference sequence). The V end was cut by 3 bases, the J end by 1 base, with 12 bases between. The CDR3 DNA reads as TGCAGTGCTAGCCTCGACAGGCCGAACACTGAAGCTTTCTTT. Its translation: CSASLDRPNTEAFF.

This clonotype is judged medium-sized. The chain links TRBV12-3 or TRBV12-4 to TRBJ2-1; no firm D call. The CDR3 contains 12 residues. V shed 6 bases and J shed 14 bases, with 17 bases lying between them. CDR3 nucleotides: TGTGCCAGCAGGTTCCGCCGACAAGAGGAGTTCTTC. This sequence encodes CASRFRRQEEFF.

In this sample, this clonotype turned up many times. The chain employs TRBV4-2 and TRBJ2-1; perhaps TRBD2 as D (6 bases). V lost 3 bases, J lost 14 bases, and 17 bases lay in between. The CDR3 runs to 13 residues. Per germline, CDR1 LGHNA and CDR2 YNFKEQ. CDR3 sequence reads: CASSQDRLESKFF. CDR3 coding DNA: TGTGCCAGCAGCCAGGACCGACTAGAATCGAAGTTCTTC.

The table lists this clonotype with many counts. The chain carries TRBV9 and TRBJ1-2; D is perhaps TRBD1 (6 bases). V lost 4 bases to trimming and J lost 7 bases, with 14 bases between them. The CDR3 has 13 amino acids. CDR1 and CDR2 (germline): SGDLS, YYNGEE. The CDR3 DNA reads as TGTGCCAGCAGCCCCCTCCCGGGGGCTGGCTACACCTTC. Residues: CASSPLPGAGYTF.

This clonotype has a count of ten or more. This sequence joins TRBV5-1 and TRBJ2-1; TRBD2 agrees at 7 bases. CDR1 and CDR2 (germline): SGHRS, YFSETQ. CDR3 length: 15 residues. V dropped 2 bases and J dropped 1; count of bases not matched to a gene: 3. The CDR3 DNA reads as TGCGCCAGCAGCTTACTGGGGGGGTCCTACAATGAGCAGTTCTTC. It is translated as CASSLLGGSYNEQFF.

This clonotype showed up many times. CDR3 loop: CASSLTSFNTGELFF. The CDR3 DNA reads as TGTGCCAGCAGTTTGACTAGCTTCAACACCGGGGAGCTGTTTTTT. J is TRBJ2-2 and V is TRBV27; 7 bases are shared with TRBD2. J was trimmed by 2 bases and V by 3 bases; bases with no gene match: 3. Germline V lookup: CDR1 MNHEY, CDR2 SMNVEV (reference sequence). The CDR3 has 15 residues.

This clonotype was recorded a few times. This chain uses TRBV20-1 with TRBJ2-3; D may be TRBD1 (6 bases). V shed 1 base and J shed 4 bases, with 12 bases lying between them. Looked up from germline, CDR1 is DFQATT and CDR2 is SNEGSKA (reference sequence). CDR3 length equals 14 residues. DNA of the CDR3: TGCAGTGCTAGAGGGGGGCTAGATCCAGATACGCAGTATTTT. Translation: CSARGGLDPDTQYF.

This clonotype showed up many times. The chain is built from TRBV12-3 or TRBV12-4 and TRBJ2-5, with D perhaps TRBD2 (6 bases). Trimming removed 5 bases at V and 1 base at J, with 8 bases between. CDR3 length: 13 residues. CDR3 sequence (DNA): TGTGCCAGCAGTGGGACTTCCCAAGAGACCCAGTACTTC. It codes for CASSGTSQETQYF.

This clonotype was seen at least ten times. The chain links TRBV7-3 to TRBJ1-1; the match to TRBD1 covers 7 bases. The V gene end was trimmed by 5 bases and the J gene end by 4 bases; junction bases not matched to a gene: 10. The CDR3 contains 15 residues. Germline V gene lookup returns CDR1 SGHTA and CDR2 FQGTGA. CDR3 coding DNA: TGTGCCAGCAGCACGACCGGGACAGTCGGCACTGAAGCTTTCTTT. Translated: CASSTTGTVGTEAFF.

The table lists this clonotype with many counts. The genes are TRBV29-1 and TRBJ2-4; D perhaps matches TRBD1 (6 bases). The CDR3 contains 14 residues. V dropped 4 bases and J dropped 2 bases, with 12 bases sitting between them. Germline values: CDR1 SQVTM, CDR2 ANQGSEA. CDR3 DNA: TGCAGCGTTGGAGTAGGGGGATCCAAAAACATTCAGTACTTC. Its protein is CSVGVGGSKNIQYF.

This clonotype has ten or more counts. V is TRBV29-1 and J is TRBJ2-1, with D possibly being TRBD2 (5 bases). The CDR3 has 16 amino acids. Germline V gives CDR1 SQVTM, CDR2 ANQGSEA. V dropped 4 bases and J dropped 4 bases, with 20 bases sitting between them. CDR3 region: CSVGGIANRAYNEQFF. The CDR3 coding sequence is TGCAGCGTTGGGGGAATAGCGAATAGAGCATACAATGAGCAGTTCTTC.

At least ten counts were recorded for this clonotype. The chain links TRBV4-1 to TRBJ2-3, with D unresolved. V lost 0 bases to trimming and J lost 8 bases, with 6 bases between them. This CDR3 has 12 amino acids. Germline V lookup: CDR1 MGHRA, CDR2 YSYEKL. The CDR3, as DNA: TGCGCCAGCAGCCAAGAAGAGAGTACGCAGTATTTT. It encodes CASSQEESTQYF.

This chain joins TRBV12-3 or TRBV12-4 and TRBJ2-1; TRBD2 aligns across 7 bases. Unmatched junction bases numbered 14, after V lost 5 bases and J lost 7 bases. The CDR3 loop spans 16 amino acids. This chain's CDR3 is CASSAIRVAGVNEQFF. In DNA form, the CDR3 reads TGTGCCAGCAGTGCAATAAGGGTGGCGGGAGTGAATGAGCAGTTCTTC.

The V and J genes are TRBV7-9 and TRBJ2-2; TRBD2 agrees at 7 bases. This CDR3 spans 14 amino acids. Germline V lookup: CDR1 SEHNR, CDR2 FQNEAQ (reference sequence). The J segment lost 7 bases and the V segment lost 2 bases, leaving 4 bases of the junction unmatched. In nucleotides, the CDR3 is TGTGCCAGCAGCTTACGGACTAGTGACGGGGAGCTGTTTTTT. The encoded protein is CASSLRTSDGELFF.

This clonotype was picked up many times. The gene calls are TRBV7-2 and TRBJ2-3, with D unresolved. There are 11 residues in the CDR3. Trimming removed 2 bases at V and 6 bases at J, with 3 bases between. Per germline, CDR1 SGHTA and CDR2 FQGNSA. Here the CDR3 DNA reads TGTGCCAGCAGCTTATTTGATACGCAGTATTTT. Translating gives CASSLFDTQYF.

The sample holds a few counts of this clonotype. The chain uses TRBV25-1 and TRBJ2-1; D is unresolved. Germline CDR1 is MGHDK and CDR2 is SYGVNS. There are 19 residues in the CDR3. Trimming cost V 1 base and J 4 bases, with 23 bases left between them. CDR3 nucleotides: TGTGCCAGCAGTGAATCCCGGCCGATACCCGTAATTCTTTACAATGAGCAGTTCTTC. Protein sequence: CASSESRPIPVILYNEQFF.

This clonotype showed up many times. V and J are TRBV29-1 and TRBJ1-1; unclear D gene. Germline V lookup: CDR1 SQVTM, CDR2 ANQGSEA. V dropped 4 bases and J dropped 0 bases, with 6 bases sitting between them. The CDR3 runs 12 residues. CDR3 nucleotides: TGCAGCGTTGGGACCATGAACACTGAAGCTTTCTTT. It specifies CSVGTMNTEAFF.

This clonotype was detected many times. V usage is TRBV2 and J usage is TRBJ2-5; no clear D gene. The CDR3 loop spans 14 amino acids. Germline V gives CDR1 SNHLY, CDR2 FYNNEI. Trimming removed 0 bases at V and 4 bases at J, with 9 bases between. This CDR3 is CASSEALRPETQYF. For the CDR3, the DNA is TGTGCCAGCAGTGAAGCGCTGAGGCCAGAGACCCAGTACTTC.

Many counts were recorded for this clonotype. This chain joins TRBV25-1 and TRBJ2-7; D may be TRBD2 (6 bases). This CDR3 has 16 residues. Trimming shortened V by 0 bases and J by 2 bases, and 14 bases separated the two germline ends. CDR1 is MGHDK, CDR2 SYGVNS, per germline. CDR3 loop: CASSEYGWRGAYEQYF. The CDR3 DNA is TGTGCCAGCAGTGAATATGGGTGGCGCGGGGCCTACGAGCAGTACTTC.

In its sample, this clonotype was seen many times. In DNA form, the CDR3 reads TGTGCCAGCAGCGAACAGGGGAATCAGCCCCAGCATTTT. This encodes CASSEQGNQPQHF. The rearrangement links TRBV7-9 to TRBJ1-5; 7 nucleotides match TRBD1. This CDR3 spans 13 amino acids. The germline V gene encodes CDR1 SEHNR and CDR2 FQNEAQ (reference sequence). The trim removed 5 bases at V and 4 bases at J, leaving 2 bases unmatched.

This clonotype was seen ten or more times. V gene TRBV7-2 combines with J gene TRBJ1-2; TRBD1 matches at 11 bases. The CDR3 is made up of 15 amino acids. CDR1 and CDR2 from the germline V gene are SGHTA and FQGNSA. V lost 5 bases, J lost 4 bases, and 6 bases stayed unmatched. The CDR3 is CASSPRTGGLYGYTF. CDR3 DNA sequence: TGTGCCAGCAGCCCCCGGACAGGGGGCCTCTATGGCTACACCTTC.

The sample holds many counts of this clonotype. The J gene is TRBJ1-1, the V gene TRBV11-2; 7 bases are a match to TRBD1. CDR1 and CDR2 (germline): SGHAT, FQNNGV. With V trimmed by 1 base and J by 4 bases, 6 bases remained unmatched. CDR3 size: 15 residues. CDR3 nucleotide sequence: TGTGCCAGCAGCTTAGCCGGGACAGCCTCCACTGAAGCTTTCTTT. Translation: CASSLAGTASTEAFF.